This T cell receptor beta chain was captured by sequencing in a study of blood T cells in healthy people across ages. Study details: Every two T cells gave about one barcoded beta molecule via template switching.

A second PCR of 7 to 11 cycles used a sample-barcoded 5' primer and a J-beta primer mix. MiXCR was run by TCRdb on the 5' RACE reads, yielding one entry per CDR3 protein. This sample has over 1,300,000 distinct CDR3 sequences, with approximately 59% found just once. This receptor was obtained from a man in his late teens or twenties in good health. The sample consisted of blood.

The CDR3, as DNA: TGCGCCAGCAGCTTAACACAAGGACACGCCGACTCCTACGAGCAGTACTTC. Amino acids: CASSLTQGHADSYEQYF. This chain joins TRBV5-1 and TRBJ2-7; perhaps TRBD1 as D (5 bases). Germline values: CDR1 SGHRS, CDR2 YFSETQ. V gave up 2 bases and J gave up 0 bases, with 18 bases separating them. The CDR3 is 17 amino acids.